Described below is a single T cell receptor beta chain sequence and its context. The antigen is unknown. This entry comes from a study of cytomegalovirus exposure and HLA in healthy donors. The study's findings and limits: By a later analysis, the bulk of CMV-associated TCR beta chains appeared HLA-restricted. In an earlier analysis, about 87% or about 30%: the productive usage of most TCR beta V segments. Per published reports, the classifier diagnosed cytomegalovirus status with high specificity and sensitivity. In a later analysis, HLA-associated beta chains showed higher expansion and lower generation probabilities than comparable chains.

Deletions cut 0 bases from V and 4 bases from J, with 16 bases between. The CDR3 runs 17 residues. Germline values: CDR1 LGHNA, CDR2 YNFKEQ. This PCR relied on a set of 60 Vbeta primers and 13 Jbeta primers. The table came from immunoSEQ multiplex PCR; TCRdb's copy has only in-frame clones and leaves some out. The sample shows about 160,000 clones, around 80% of them seen only once. The sequenced material came from PBMCs. This chain connects TRBV4-2 to TRBJ2-1; possible D gene TRBD2, 5 bases. The receptor comes from a girl aged 10-17 years in good health and CMV-seropositive. CDR3 in DNA: TGTGCCAGCAGCCAAGATCTCTTAACGGGGTCATACAATGAGCAGTTCTTC. Protein: CASSQDLLTGSYNEQFF.